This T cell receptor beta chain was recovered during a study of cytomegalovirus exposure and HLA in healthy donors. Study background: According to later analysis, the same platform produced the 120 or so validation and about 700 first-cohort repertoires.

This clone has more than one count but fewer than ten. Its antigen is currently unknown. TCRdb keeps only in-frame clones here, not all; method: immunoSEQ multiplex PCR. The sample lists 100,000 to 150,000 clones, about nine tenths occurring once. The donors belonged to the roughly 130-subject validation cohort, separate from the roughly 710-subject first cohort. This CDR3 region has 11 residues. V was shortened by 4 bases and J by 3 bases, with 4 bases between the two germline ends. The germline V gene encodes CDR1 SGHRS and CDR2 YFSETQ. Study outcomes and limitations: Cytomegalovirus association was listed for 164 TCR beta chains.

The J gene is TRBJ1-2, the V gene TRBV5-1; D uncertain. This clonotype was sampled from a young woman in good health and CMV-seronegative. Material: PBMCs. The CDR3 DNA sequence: TGCGCCAGCAGCCCCGACTATGGCTACACCTTC. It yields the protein CASSPDYGYTF.